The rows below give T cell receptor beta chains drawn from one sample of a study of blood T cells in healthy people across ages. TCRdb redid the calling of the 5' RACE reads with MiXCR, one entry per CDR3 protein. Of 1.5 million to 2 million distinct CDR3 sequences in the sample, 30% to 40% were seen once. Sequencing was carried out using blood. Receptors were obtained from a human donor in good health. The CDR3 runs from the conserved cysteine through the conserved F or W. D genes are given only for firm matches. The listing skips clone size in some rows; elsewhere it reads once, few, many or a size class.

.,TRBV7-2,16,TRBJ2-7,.,TGTGCCAGCAGCCGTAGAGGGGCAGGTGTAGCCTACGAGCAGTACTTC,CASSRRGAGVAYEQYF
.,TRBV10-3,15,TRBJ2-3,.,TGTGCCATCGGTGAGGGACCCTCTAGCACAGATACGCAGTATTTT,CAIGEGPSSTDTQYF
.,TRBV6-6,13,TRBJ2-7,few,TGTGCCAGCAAGACGGGAAGCCCCTACGAGCAGTACTTC,CASKTGSPYEQYF
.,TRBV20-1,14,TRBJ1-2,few,TGCAGTGCTAGAGATGCAGGAACTAACTATGGCTACACCTTC,CSARDAGTNYGYTF
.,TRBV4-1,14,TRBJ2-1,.,TGCGCCAGCGGGTCGGGGACCACTACAGGGGAGCAGTTCTTC,CASGSGTTTGEQFF
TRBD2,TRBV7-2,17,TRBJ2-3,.,TGTGCCAGCAGCTTATATTGGCGGGGGGGCCCCACAGATACGCAGTATTTT,CASSLYWRGGPTDTQYF
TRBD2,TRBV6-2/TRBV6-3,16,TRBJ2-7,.,TGTGCCAGCAGTGGCGGGACTAGCCTAGGCGGCTACGAGCAGTACTTC,CASSGGTSLGGYEQYF
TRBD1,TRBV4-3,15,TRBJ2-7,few,TGCGCCAGCAGCCAGGCCGGGACAGGGGCGCGGGAGCAGTACTTC,CASSQAGTGAREQYF
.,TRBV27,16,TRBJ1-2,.,TGTGCCAGCAGTTTATCGCGACAGGTACTAGCTGGTGGCTACACCTTC,CASSLSRQVLAGGYTF
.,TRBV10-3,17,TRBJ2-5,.,TGTGCCATCAGTGAGGGGGGACGGGGAAATTACCAAGAGACCCAGTACTTC,CAISEGGRGNYQETQYF
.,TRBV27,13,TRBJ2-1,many,TGTGCCAGCAGTTTAGCAGATATGAATGAGCAGTTCTTC,CASSLADMNEQFF
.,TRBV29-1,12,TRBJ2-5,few,TGCAGCGTACTAGCACTGGAAGAGACCCAGTACTTC,CSVLALEETQYF
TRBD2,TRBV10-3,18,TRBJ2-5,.,TGTGCCATCAGTGATAGTTTGCGTGCTAGCGGGAGCCAAGAGACCCAGTACTTC,CAISDSLRASGSQETQYF
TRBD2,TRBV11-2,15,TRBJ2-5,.,TGTGCCAGCAGCCAAGGGACTAGCGGACGAAACGCCCAGTACTTC,CASSQGTSGRNAQYF
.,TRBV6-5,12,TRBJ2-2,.,TGTGCCAGCAGTAGACAGCGAGGGGAGCTGTTTTTT,CASSRQRGELFF
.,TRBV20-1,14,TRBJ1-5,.,TGCAATGCTAGGGCACAGACGCCCAATCAGCCCCAGCATTTT,CNARAQTPNQPQHF
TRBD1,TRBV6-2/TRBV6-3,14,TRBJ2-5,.,TGTGCCAGCAGTTCGCAACTGGACAGGGGGACCCAGTACTTC,CASSSQLDRGTQYF
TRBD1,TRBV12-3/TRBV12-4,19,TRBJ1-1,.,TGTGCCAGCAGCAGTTCCCCCGACAGGGGGCTCGTGGTGAACACTGAAGCTTTCTTT,CASSSSPDRGLVVNTEAFF
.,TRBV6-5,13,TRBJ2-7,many,TGTGCCAGCAGTTACGGCGTGTCCTACGAGCAGTACTTC,CASSYGVSYEQYF
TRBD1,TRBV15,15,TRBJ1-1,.,TGTGCCACCAGCAGATCCACAGGGGGGTACACTGAAGCTTTCTTT,CATSRSTGGYTEAFF
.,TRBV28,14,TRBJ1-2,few,TGTGCCAGCACCCTGGGGGGTAACGACTATGGCTACACCTTC,CASTLGGNDYGYTF
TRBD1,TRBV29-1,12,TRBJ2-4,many,TGCAGCGCCCACCGGGACAGGGGAATTCAGTACTTC,CSAHRDRGIQYF
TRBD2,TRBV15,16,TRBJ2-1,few,TGTGCCACCAGCAGAGTTCAGGGCGGGGGGGCGGATGAGCAGTTCTTC,CATSRVQGGGADEQFF
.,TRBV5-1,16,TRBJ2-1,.,TGCGCCAGCAGCCCGGGTCGCCTACGTACGGACAATGAGCAGTTCTTC,CASSPGRLRTDNEQFF
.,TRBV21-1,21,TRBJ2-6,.,TGTGCCAACAGCTACGGGGTAGCCAGGGGCCCCCCTCTGGCTGGGGCCAACGTCCTGACTTTC,CANSYGVARGPPLAGANVLTF
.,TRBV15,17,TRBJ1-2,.,TGTGCCACCAGCAGGGGGGTCACGGGGCCCCACGGGTATGGCTACACCTTC,CATSRGVTGPHGYGYTF
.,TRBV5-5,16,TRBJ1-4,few,TGTGCCAGCCAACGGACCCTTTCCACAACTAATGAAAAACTGTTTTTT,CASQRTLSTTNEKLFF
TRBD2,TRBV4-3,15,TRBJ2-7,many,TGCGCCAGCAGCCAAGTGGCTAGCGGTTACTACGAGCAGTACTTC,CASSQVASGYYEQYF
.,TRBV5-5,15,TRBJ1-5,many,TGTGCCAGCAGCTTGTGGGGGGAGGGGAATCAGCCCCAGCATTTT,CASSLWGEGNQPQHF
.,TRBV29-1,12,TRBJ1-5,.,TGCAGCGTTGAAGATCCGGGACAGCCCCAGCATTTT,CSVEDPGQPQHF
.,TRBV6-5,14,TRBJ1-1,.,TGTGCCAGCAGTTACGGACGCCTTCTCGTTGAAGCTTTCTTT,CASSYGRLLVEAFF
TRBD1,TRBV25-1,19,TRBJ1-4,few,TGTGCCAGCAGTGCGCCTCCCGGGACAGGGGGCGGAATTAGAGAAAAACTGTTTTTT,CASSAPPGTGGGIREKLFF
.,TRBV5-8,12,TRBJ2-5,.,TGTGCCAGCAGCTACTGGGGGGAGACCCAGTACTTC,CASSYWGETQYF
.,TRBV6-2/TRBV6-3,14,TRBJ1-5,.,TGTGCCAGCAATTCCCGACAGCAGGATCAGCCCCAGCATTTT,CASNSRQQDQPQHF
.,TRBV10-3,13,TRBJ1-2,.,TGTGCCGCTAGAAACAGGAGGAACTATGGCTACACCTTC,CAARNRRNYGYTF
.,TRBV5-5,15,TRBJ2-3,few,TGTGCCAGCAGCTTGTACGCAGGTGGAGTGGATACGCAGTATTTT,CASSLYAGGVDTQYF
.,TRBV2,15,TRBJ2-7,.,TGTGCCAGCAGTGAAGGGTACTTCCAATCCTACGAGCAGTACTTC,CASSEGYFQSYEQYF
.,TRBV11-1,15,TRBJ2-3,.,TGTGCCAGCAGCTTAGTTCCAGGGGAGTCAGATACGCAGTATTTT,CASSLVPGESDTQYF
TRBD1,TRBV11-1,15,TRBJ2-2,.,TGTGCCAGCAGCCATCCCGGACAGGGGGCCGGGGAGCTGTTTTTT,CASSHPGQGAGELFF
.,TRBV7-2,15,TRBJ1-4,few,TGTGCCAGCAGGCCGTTGGGCAGTTCTAATGAAAAACTGTTTTTT,CASRPLGSSNEKLFF
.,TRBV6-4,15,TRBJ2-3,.,TGTGCCAGCAGTACTGGTAGGGACGTCACAGATACGCAGTATTTT,CASSTGRDVTDTQYF
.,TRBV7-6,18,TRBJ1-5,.,TGTGCCAGCAGCTTAGGACTTTTTCGGGGAACCAAGGGGCAGCCCCAGCATTTT,CASSLGLFRGTKGQPQHF
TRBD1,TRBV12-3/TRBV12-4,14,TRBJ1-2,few,TGTGCCAGCAGTCGCCGTGGGACAGGGGGCGGCTACACCTTC,CASSRRGTGGGYTF
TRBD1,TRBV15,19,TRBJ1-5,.,TGTGCCACCAGCTCCAAAGGTGGGACAGGATCTATATTTAATCAGCCCCAGCATTTT,CATSSKGGTGSIFNQPQHF
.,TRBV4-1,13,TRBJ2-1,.,TGCGTCAGCACAAGTGGGGGGGCGGATGAGCAGTTCTTC,CVSTSGGADEQFF
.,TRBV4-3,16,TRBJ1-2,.,TGCGCCAGCAGCCAATTGAAGGAACCGCGCACTTATGGCTACACCTTC,CASSQLKEPRTYGYTF
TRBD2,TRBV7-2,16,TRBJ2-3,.,TGTGCCAGCAGCTTATCCCGGCGGGGGGGGACAGATACGCAGTATTTT,CASSLSRRGGTDTQYF
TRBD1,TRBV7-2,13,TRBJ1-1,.,TGTGCCAGCAGTCCAGGGGGCCATACTGAAGCTTTCTTT,CASSPGGHTEAFF
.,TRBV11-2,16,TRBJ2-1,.,TGTGCCAGCAGCTCCCCCTTCCAGGGCAGGTTGAATGAGCAGTTCTTC,CASSSPFQGRLNEQFF
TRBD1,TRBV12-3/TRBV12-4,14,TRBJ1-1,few,TGTGCCAGCAGTTTTAGGACAGGGAACACTGAAGCTTTCTTT,CASSFRTGNTEAFF
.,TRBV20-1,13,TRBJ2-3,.,TGCAGTGCTACAACCGGGATCGCAGATACGCAGTATTTT,CSATTGIADTQYF